This TCR beta chain was found in a study of T cells after yellow fever vaccination. A single record per CDR3 protein comes from TCRdb applying MiXCR to the 5' RACE reads. The data contain 300,000 or so distinct CDR3 sequences, roughly 8.6% of them singletons. This clonotype was recorded a few times. Its antigen is currently unknown. V was clipped by 4 bases and J by 2 bases, with 8 bases between them. This CDR3 comprises 13 residues. CDR1 is SGHRS and CDR2 is YFSETQ in the germline V gene. Study outcomes and limitations: Abundant clonotypes from the bulk population could get into FACS-sorted repertoires as contaminants.

Source: PBMCs, taken about 41 days after the first yellow fever vaccination. The TCR was taken from a man aged 18 to 30 who received the YFV17D yellow fever vaccine. J is TRBJ2-3 and V is TRBV5-1; D gene unclear. CDR3 sequence reads: CASSGTNTDTQYF. The CDR3 nucleotides read TGCGCCAGCAGCGGCACTAACACAGATACGCAGTATTTT.